The 17 T cell receptor beta chains presented below share a single source sample, sequenced in a study of cytomegalovirus exposure and HLA in healthy donors. It was with 60 Vbeta and 13 Jbeta primers that the PCR ran. Method: immunoSEQ multiplex PCR; TCRdb's copy keeps in-frame clones and lacks some. Among about 64,000 clones listed, 70% to 80% were seen once. Sequenced sample: PBMCs. The receptors were sampled from a man aged 18 to 30 in good health and CMV-seropositive.

The chain recombines TRBV30 with TRBJ1-1, with unresolved D. Germline loops: CDR1 GTSNPN, CDR2 SVGIG (reference sequence). The CDR3 loop spans 14 amino acids. V was cut by 0 bases and J by 3 bases, with 11 bases left in between. The CDR3 DNA is TGTGCCTGGAGTGTTACAGACTATGACACTGAAGCTTTCTTT. Amino acids: CAWSVTDYDTEAFF.

This clone occurred a few times. V usage is TRBV5-1 and J usage is TRBJ2-5; 12 bases are a match to TRBD1. CDR1 and CDR2 from the germline V gene are SGHRS and YFSETQ. The ends lost 6 bases at V and 2 bases at J; junction bases unmatched: 8. The CDR3 consists of 16 residues. The DNA of the CDR3 is TGCGCCAGCACCCCCGGGACAGGGGGCTATCAAGAGACCCAGTACTTC. It translates to CASTPGTGGYQETQYF.

The CDR3 loop is CATSRGTENTEAFF. The CDR3 DNA reads TGTGCCACCAGCAGAGGGACAGAAAACACTGAAGCTTTCTTT. V and J are TRBV15 and TRBJ1-1; D perhaps matches TRBD1 (6 bases). The V end was cut by 1 base, the J end by 2 bases, with 8 bases between. The length of the CDR3 is 14 residues. CDR1 LNHNV and CDR2 YYDKDF come from the germline V gene (reference sequence).

The J gene is TRBJ2-7, the V gene TRBV27; 7 bases fit TRBD1. CDR1 and CDR2 (germline): MNHEY, SMNVEV (reference sequence). With 5 bases clipped from V and 5 bases from J, the junction kept 6 bases outside the gene matches. The CDR3 covers 13 residues. In DNA, the CDR3 is TGTGCCAGCAGTCCCACAGGGGTCCACGAGCAGTACTTC. This codes for CASSPTGVHEQYF.

V and J are TRBV30 and TRBJ2-7; TRBD2 matches 13 bases. The CDR3 spans 17 residues. The V gene's germline CDR1 is GTSNPN and CDR2 SVGIG (reference sequence). V lost 5 bases to trimming and J lost 5 bases; unmatched junction nucleotides: 15. CDR3 sequence (DNA): TGTGCCTGGGGCCCTGGGAGGACTAGCGGGAGTGTCAACGAGCAGTACTTC. Translated: CAWGPGRTSGSVNEQYF. The whole variable domain, filled in from reference TRBV30 and TRBJ2-7, reads SQTIHQWPATLVQPVGSPLSLECTVEGTSNPNLYWYRQAAGRGLQLLFYSVGIGQISSEVPQNLSASRPQDRQFILSSKKLLLSDSGFYLCAWGPGRTSGSVNEQYFGPGTRLTVT.

The genes are TRBV15 and TRBJ1-5; 7 bases line up with TRBD1. The V gene end was trimmed by 5 bases and the J gene end by 4 bases; junction bases not matched to a gene: 8. Germline V gene sequence: CDR1 LNHNV, CDR2 YYDKDF (reference sequence). There are 15 residues in the CDR3. CDR3 sequence: CATSGGTGENQPQHF. As DNA, the CDR3 is TGTGCCACCAGCGGCGGAACAGGGGAAAATCAGCCCCAGCATTTT.

The J gene is TRBJ1-2, the V gene TRBV4-1; D gene uncertain. With 0 bases removed from V and 8 bases from J, the gap between germline ends came to 16 bases. There are 15 residues in the CDR3. Germline V lookup: CDR1 MGHRA, CDR2 YSYEKL. Here the CDR3 DNA reads TGCGCCAGCAGCCAAGATGGTGTGTTGGCAGAAGGCTACACCTTC. This gives the protein CASSQDGVLAEGYTF.

V is TRBV7-2 and J is TRBJ2-2, with TRBD1 as a possible D gene (6 bases). Germline V gene sequence: CDR1 SGHTA, CDR2 FQGNSA. Trimming removed 4 bases from V and 1 base from J, with 7 bases in between. The CDR3 loop spans 14 amino acids. CDR3 bases: TGTGCCAGCAGCTCGGGACAGAACACCGGGGAGCTGTTTTTT. Its protein product is CASSSGQNTGELFF.

The CDR3 DNA is TGTGCCAGCAGTGGACCGGGACAGGGATCAGGGTCCCAGCATTTT. It is translated as CASSGPGQGSGSQHF. The chain uses TRBV25-1 and TRBJ1-5; TRBD1 matches 9 bases. This CDR3 is built from 15 residues. V shed 4 bases and J 11 bases; nucleotides not matched to a gene: 12. The V gene's germline CDR1 is MGHDK and CDR2 SYGVNS.

This clone was seen just once. The CDR3 DNA is TGTGCCAGCAGTGATTCCGGGTCCGCGAGTATTGAAGCTTTCTTT. It encodes CASSDSGSASIEAFF. The gene calls are TRBV25-1 and TRBJ1-1; D gene unclear. Germline V gene lookup returns CDR1 MGHDK and CDR2 SYGVNS. CDR3 length: 15 residues. Trimming cost V 3 bases and J 7 bases, with 18 bases left between them.

The chain employs TRBV15 and TRBJ2-2; unclear D gene. V lost 1 base, J lost 2 bases, and 5 bases lay in between. The germline V gene has CDR1 LNHNV and CDR2 YYDKDF (reference sequence). The CDR3 consists of 14 residues. The CDR3 nucleotides are TGTGCCACCAGCAGAGGAGGTAACACCGGGGAGCTGTTTTTT. Translated: CATSRGGNTGELFF. The full variable domain, its missing parts supplied by reference TRBV15 and TRBJ2-2, is DAMVIQNPRYQVTQFGKPVTLSCSQTLNHNVMYWYQQKSSQAPKLLFHYYDKDFNNEADTPDNFQSRRPNTSFCFLDIRSPGLGDTAMYLCATSRGGNTGELFFGEGSRLTVL.

This clone came up a few times. V and J are TRBV9 and TRBJ1-2; 9 nucleotides match TRBD1. The V gene's germline CDR1 is SGDLS and CDR2 YYNGEE. J gave up 8 bases and V 4 bases, and 6 bases lay outside the gene matches. CDR3 length: 13 amino acids. In DNA, the CDR3 is TGTGCCAGCAGCATCCTGGACAGGGGAGGCTACACCTTC. Its translation is CASSILDRGGYTF.

The chain carries TRBV30 and TRBJ2-2; D is uncertain. This CDR3 is built from 12 residues. Per the germline V gene, CDR1 is GTSNPN and CDR2 is SVGIG (reference sequence). Trimming took off 4 bases at V and 6 bases at J, with 9 bases between the two ends. CDR3 loop: CAWTVQSGELFF. Here the CDR3 DNA reads TGTGCCTGGACCGTACAGTCCGGGGAGCTGTTTTTT. Looking up the rest from reference TRBV30 and TRBJ2-2 gives the full variable domain: SQTIHQWPATLVQPVGSPLSLECTVEGTSNPNLYWYRQAAGRGLQLLFYSVGIGQISSEVPQNLSASRPQDRQFILSSKKLLLSDSGFYLCAWTVQSGELFFGEGSRLTVL.

This clone was observed a handful of times. This rearrangement joins TRBV7-9 to TRBJ2-1, with a weak D call TRBD2 (5 bases). Germline V gene lookup returns CDR1 SEHNR and CDR2 FQNEAQ (reference sequence). The CDR3 is 15 residues long. V shed 5 bases and J shed 0 bases, with 11 bases lying between them. The CDR3 sequence is CASSPVDFSYNEQFF. DNA for the CDR3: TGTGCCAGCAGCCCCGTGGACTTCTCCTACAATGAGCAGTTCTTC.

The chain joins TRBV30 to TRBJ2-4, with a tentative D call TRBD2 (6 bases). The V gene's germline CDR1 is GTSNPN and CDR2 SVGIG (reference sequence). Trimming pared 4 bases from V and 7 bases from J, leaving 11 bases between. The CDR3 covers 12 residues. CDR3 loop: CAWTEGGNIQYF. Here the CDR3 DNA reads TGTGCCTGGACGGAGGGTGGGAACATTCAGTACTTC. Full variable domain (outside the CDR3, taken from reference TRBV30 and TRBJ2-4): SQTIHQWPATLVQPVGSPLSLECTVEGTSNPNLYWYRQAAGRGLQLLFYSVGIGQISSEVPQNLSASRPQDRQFILSSKKLLLSDSGFYLCAWTEGGNIQYFGAGTRLSVL.

This chain connects TRBV25-1 to TRBJ1-6, with a weak D call TRBD1 (6 bases). CDR3 length equals 15 residues. The V gene lost 6 bases and the J gene lost 8 bases, with 17 bases spanning the gap. Per germline, CDR1 MGHDK and CDR2 SYGVNS. The CDR3 DNA is TGTGCCAGCAGGGGCCCCCGGGACAAATATTCACCCCTCCACTTT. It translates to CASRGPRDKYSPLHF.

This chain joins TRBV29-1 and TRBJ1-1; tentative D call: TRBD1 (6 bases). Germline-derived CDR1 and CDR2 are SQVTM and ANQGSEA. Trimming took 3 bases from V and 5 from J, leaving 16 bases between them. The CDR3 has 14 residues. CDR3 in amino acids: CSVEGRGGSTEAFF. In nucleotides, the CDR3 is TGCAGCGTTGAGGGCAGGGGCGGTAGTACTGAAGCTTTCTTT.